The 15 T cell receptor beta chains below come from one sample, sequenced in a study of blood T cell repertoires in COVID-19. The protocol was immunoSEQ multiplex PCR, while the TCRdb copy is restricted to in-frame clones and leaves out a portion. The sample yields about 50,000 clones, about 82% seen once. Material: peripheral blood. All receptors derive from a woman aged 60 to 75 with acute or convalescent COVID-19.

The chain recombines TRBV5-1 with TRBJ2-2; TRBD2 agrees at 11 bases. Germline CDR1 SGHRS, CDR2 YFSETQ. Unmatched junction bases numbered 2, after V lost 5 bases and J lost 5 bases. This CDR3 spans 14 amino acids. In DNA, the CDR3 is TGCGCCAGCAGAAGGACTAGCGGGACCGGGGAGCTGTTTTTT. Amino acid sequence: CASRRTSGTGELFF.

The V and J genes are TRBV12-3 or TRBV12-4 and TRBJ1-2, with unresolved D. The CDR3 has 13 residues. Deletions cut 4 bases from V and 0 bases from J, with 6 bases between. DNA for the CDR3: TGTGCCAGCAGTTCAGACACTAACTATGGCTACACCTTC. Amino acids: CASSSDTNYGYTF.

The chain employs TRBV6-5 and TRBJ2-4, with TRBD1 matching 9 bases. The CDR3 extends over 14 amino acids. The V and J ends lost 5 bases and 8 bases, in that order; junction bases with no gene match: 7. Germline lookup yields CDR1 MNHEY and CDR2 SVGAGI. This chain's CDR3 is CASSTGGQGYIQYF. Written as DNA, the CDR3 is TGTGCCAGCAGTACCGGGGGACAGGGCTACATTCAGTACTTC.

The chain couples TRBV28 to TRBJ2-5; 13 bases match TRBD2. CDR3 length equals 18 residues. In germline, CDR1 is MDHEN, CDR2 SYDVKM. V dropped 6 bases and J dropped 2; count of bases not matched to a gene: 12. Here the CDR3 reads CASSPYSPGLAGQETQYF. The CDR3 nucleotides read TGTGCCAGCAGCCCCTACAGCCCGGGACTAGCGGGGCAAGAGACCCAGTACTTC. Filled out from reference TRBV28 and TRBJ2-5, the complete variable domain reads DVKVTQSSRYLVKRTGEKVFLECVQDMDHENMFWYRQDPGLGLRLIYFSYDVKMKEKGDIPEGYSVSREKKERFSLILESASTNQTSMYLCASSPYSPGLAGQETQYFGPGTRLLVL.

This sequence joins TRBV19 and TRBJ2-6, with D possibly matching TRBD2 (6 bases). CDR1 and CDR2 (germline): LNHDA, SQIVND (reference sequence). V was clipped by 1 base and J by 0 bases, with 19 bases between them. The CDR3 is 20 amino acids. CDR3 sequence: CASSIALGGVLFSGANVLTF. The CDR3 coding sequence is TGTGCCAGTAGTATAGCCCTCGGAGGGGTCCTCTTCTCTGGGGCCAACGTCCTGACTTTC.

This chain joins TRBV7-9 and TRBJ1-3, with a weak D call TRBD1 (5 bases). V was trimmed by 2 bases and J by 6 bases, leaving 11 bases between them. Looked up from germline, CDR1 is SEHNR and CDR2 is FQNEAQ (reference sequence). There are 14 residues in the CDR3. CDR3: CASSLLEGLNTIYF. The DNA of the CDR3 is TGTGCCAGCAGCTTACTGGAGGGGTTAAACACCATATATTTT.

CDR3 bases: TGTGCCAGCAGCACAATTGGAGGTCTTGAAGCTTTCTTT. Amino acids: CASSTIGGLEAFF. The chain has TRBV3-1 (or the pseudogene TRBV3-2) and TRBJ1-1; D gene unclear. The V gene's germline CDR1 is LGHDT and CDR2 YNNKEL (reference sequence). The CDR3 consists of 13 residues. The V gene lost 5 bases and the J gene lost 7 bases, with 14 bases spanning the gap.

This sequence joins TRBV28 and TRBJ2-1; D is ambiguous. V was pared by 3 bases and J by 4 bases, with 10 bases between. Germline V CDR1 and CDR2: MDHEN, SYDVKM. CDR3 size: 14 residues. The CDR3 sequence is CASSFSRNYNEQFF. CDR3 bases: TGTGCCAGCAGTTTCTCCAGAAATTACAATGAGCAGTTCTTC.

This clone was seen a single time. For the CDR3, the DNA is TGTGCCAGCAGCGCTGCGAGTCTTGGTGAAAAACTGTTTTTT. Protein: CASSAASLGEKLFF. This chain connects TRBV9 to TRBJ1-4, with D hard to call. The length of the CDR3 is 14 residues. From germline, CDR1 is SGDLS and CDR2 YYNGEE. V was clipped by 3 bases and J by 7 bases, with 13 bases between them.

This chain connects TRBV18 to TRBJ1-1, with D perhaps matching TRBD1 (6 bases). Per the germline V gene, CDR1 is KGHSH and CDR2 is LQKENI. The V end was cut by 0 bases, the J end by 3 bases, with 11 bases between. The CDR3 runs to 15 residues. The CDR3 nucleotides are TGTGCCAGCTCACCACCGCACAGGGCGGACACTGAAGCTTTCTTT. Protein sequence: CASSPPHRADTEAFF. The whole variable domain, filled in from reference TRBV18 and TRBJ1-1, reads NAGVMQNPRHLVRRRGQEARLRCSPMKGHSHVYWYRQLPEEGLKFMVYLQKENIIDESGMPKERFSAEFPKEGPSILRIQQVVRGDSAAYFCASSPPHRADTEAFFGQGTRLTVV.

The chain recombines TRBV10-3 with TRBJ1-1; D is possibly TRBD1 (5 bases). Trimming shortened V by 0 bases and J by 5 bases, and 13 bases separated the two germline ends. Germline V gene lookup returns CDR1 ENHRY and CDR2 SYGVKD. This CDR3 region has 15 residues. The CDR3 DNA reads as TGTGCCATCAGTGAGTCGGACACCCAAGGTACTGAAGCTTTCTTT. It is translated as CAISESDTQGTEAFF.

The chain carries TRBV30 and TRBJ2-7, with TRBD1 identical over 9 bases. Germline V gene data show CDR1 as GTSNPN and CDR2 as SVGIG (reference sequence). This CDR3 is 12 amino acids long. V shed 3 bases and J 6 bases; nucleotides not matched to a gene: 3. In DNA form, the CDR3 reads TGTGCCTGGAGAAAGACAGGGGGCGAGCAGTACTTC. Translating gives CAWRKTGGEQYF.

The rearrangement joins TRBV5-5 to TRBJ2-3; D not certain. The CDR3 has 14 residues. Germline loops: CDR1 SGHKS, CDR2 YYEKEE (reference sequence). V was shortened by 3 bases and J by 0 bases, with 8 bases between the two germline ends. The CDR3 DNA sequence: TGTGCCAGCAGCTCGCTACGCAGCACAGATACGCAGTATTTT. As protein: CASSSLRSTDTQYF.

Only one count was recorded for this clone. The chain has TRBV2 and TRBJ1-6; 8 bases fit TRBD1. Trimming at V came to 3 bases and at J to 11 bases, leaving 18 bases not matched to a gene. CDR1 is SNHLY and CDR2 is FYNNEI in the germline V gene. The CDR3 runs to 18 residues. The CDR3 sequence is CASSDRGSGQGWVPPLHF. CDR3 nucleotide sequence: TGTGCCAGCAGTGATCGGGGTTCAGGACAGGGATGGGTACCACCCCTCCACTTT.

The chain combines TRBV30 with TRBJ2-5; 8 positions agree with TRBD2. The CDR3 contains 19 residues. Germline loops: CDR1 GTSNPN, CDR2 SVGIG (reference sequence). Trimming removed 0 bases from V and 1 base from J; junction bases left unmatched: 16. Here the CDR3 reads CAWSVLASGQHRPQETQYF. The CDR3 DNA reads as TGTGCCTGGAGTGTACTGGCTAGCGGGCAACACCGACCCCAAGAGACCCAGTACTTC.